Presented here are 19 T cell receptor beta chains from one specimen sequenced in a study of early T cells in non-severe SARS-CoV-2 infection. TCRdb analysed the 5' RACE reads with MiXCR anew, one entry per CDR3 protein. Seen here are roughly 76,000 distinct CDR3 sequences, 10% to 15% observed once, and the top ten hold about 3.9%. Material: whole blood. The source is an adult who was a healthcare worker with PCR-confirmed SARS-CoV-2 infection or an uninfected control (not recorded which).

The V call is TRBV28, the J call TRBJ1-4, with D maybe TRBD1 (6 bases). This CDR3 region has 14 residues. V was clipped by 6 bases and J by 4 bases, with 12 bases between them. The germline V gene has CDR1 MDHEN and CDR2 SYDVKM. DNA for the CDR3: TGTGCCAGCAGCCTTACAGGGATTAATGAAAAACTGTTTTTT. Protein: CASSLTGINEKLFF.

This clonotype appeared many times. The chain links TRBV29-1 to TRBJ2-1; D remains unclear. Deletions cut 7 bases from V and 5 bases from J, with 18 bases between. Germline-derived CDR1 and CDR2 are SQVTM and ANQGSEA. The CDR3 is 14 amino acids. CDR3 DNA: TGCAGCGGTACTATCGCAGGAAGGGACAATGAGCAGTTCTTC. Protein sequence: CSGTIAGRDNEQFF.

The sample holds many counts of this clonotype. V and J are TRBV6-4 and TRBJ2-1; 11 bases are shared with TRBD2. CDR1 and CDR2 (germline): MRHNA, SNTAGT. The CDR3 covers 19 residues. The trim removed 0 bases at V and 0 bases at J, leaving 7 bases unmatched. This chain's CDR3 is CASSDSRLAGLSSYNEQFF. The CDR3 DNA reads TGTGCCAGCAGTGACTCGAGACTAGCGGGGTTAAGCTCCTACAATGAGCAGTTCTTC.

Many counts were recorded for this clonotype. The chain combines TRBV7-8 with TRBJ1-5; D is unresolved. This CDR3 contains 12 residues. With 4 bases removed from V and 3 bases from J, the gap between germline ends came to 4 bases. Germline V gene data show CDR1 as SGHVS and CDR2 as FQNEAQ. The CDR3: CASSYPNQPQHF. DNA of the CDR3: TGTGCCAGCAGCTACCCCAATCAGCCCCAGCATTTT.

This clonotype was counted many times. The chain has TRBV10-3 and TRBJ2-3; 12 bases align to TRBD2. CDR1 is ENHRY and CDR2 is SYGVKD in the germline V gene. With 6 bases clipped from V and 4 bases from J, the junction kept 8 bases outside the gene matches. The CDR3 loop spans 16 amino acids. The CDR3 sequence is CAISPTTSGSADTQYF. CDR3 nucleotide sequence: TGTGCCATCAGCCCGACGACTAGCGGGAGCGCAGATACGCAGTATTTT.

The CDR3 protein is CASSAAGNLYEQYF. CDR3 coding DNA: TGTGCCAGCAGTGCAGCCGGCAATCTATACGAGCAGTACTTC. V is TRBV7-9 and J is TRBJ2-7; D not certain. Trimming stripped 6 bases from V and 4 bases from J, with 16 bases between. CDR3 length: 14 amino acids. Germline V CDR1 and CDR2: SEHNR, FQNEAQ (reference sequence).

The rearrangement joins TRBV12-3 or TRBV12-4 to TRBJ2-7; D remains ambiguous. Trimming took off 3 bases at V and 1 base at J, with 4 bases between the two ends. This CDR3 contains 12 residues. The CDR3 region is CASSFGSYEQYF. CDR3 nucleotide sequence: TGTGCCAGCAGTTTTGGGTCCTACGAGCAGTACTTC.

This clonotype showed up just a few times. The chain is built from TRBV5-1 and TRBJ1-2; D unclear. Trimming took off 2 bases at V and 4 bases at J, with 18 bases between the two ends. Looked up from germline, CDR1 is SGHRS and CDR2 is YFSETQ. The CDR3 contains 16 residues. In DNA, the CDR3 is TGCGCCAGCAGCTTTGGTCCATCCGCCCCCTCCTATGGCTACACCTTC. As protein: CASSFGPSAPSYGYTF.

The chain couples TRBV6-1 to TRBJ2-1; 7 bases fit TRBD2. CDR1 and CDR2 (germline): MNHNS, SASEGT. CDR3 length: 14 residues. J was trimmed by 3 bases and V by 4 bases; bases with no gene match: 3. The DNA of the CDR3 is TGTGCCAGCAGTGTTGGGGGGGTCTACAATGAGCAGTTCTTC. Protein product: CASSVGGVYNEQFF.

The chain carries TRBV28 and TRBJ1-5, with D possibly being TRBD1 (5 bases). The CDR3 covers 16 residues. Trimming left V 10 bases short and J 3 bases short, with 22 bases between. Germline values: CDR1 MDHEN, CDR2 SYDVKM. The CDR3: CATQQGSGGSNQPQHF. CDR3 in DNA: TGTGCCACGCAACAAGGTTCCGGGGGATCCAATCAGCCCCAGCATTTT.

In its sample, this clonotype was seen many times. The chain employs TRBV20-1 and TRBJ2-1; 7 positions agree with TRBD2. In germline, CDR1 is DFQATT, CDR2 SNEGSKA (reference sequence). This CDR3 contains 16 residues. Unmatched junction bases numbered 19, after V lost 7 bases and J lost 7 bases. The CDR3 protein is CSVQSIGGSRINEQFF. The CDR3 DNA sequence: TGCAGTGTCCAAAGCATAGGCGGGAGTCGAATAAATGAGCAGTTCTTC.

This clonotype occurred a few times. The chain recombines TRBV28 with TRBJ2-1; 7 bases match TRBD1. The CDR3 has 13 amino acids. The germline V gene encodes CDR1 MDHEN and CDR2 SYDVKM. The J segment lost 2 bases and the V segment lost 10 bases, leaving 5 bases of the junction unmatched. CDR3 in amino acids: CAIRGGPYNEQFF. CDR3 coding DNA: TGTGCCATCCGAGGGGGCCCCTACAATGAGCAGTTCTTC.

This clonotype was seen repeatedly, ten times or more. The chain recombines TRBV27 with TRBJ2-7; a weak D match, TRBD1 (5 bases). This CDR3 is built from 14 residues. V lost 7 bases, J lost 1 base, and 14 bases lay in between. CDR1 and CDR2 (germline): MNHEY, SMNVEV (reference sequence). CDR3 loop: CASKIMSGSYEQYF. The CDR3 DNA is TGTGCCAGCAAGATTATGTCAGGGTCCTACGAGCAGTACTTC.

This clonotype has ten or more counts. The rearrangement joins TRBV24-1 to TRBJ2-5; 12 bases match TRBD2. V dropped 3 bases and J dropped 5; count of bases not matched to a gene: 6. Per germline, CDR1 KGHDR and CDR2 SFDVKD. The CDR3 runs to 16 residues. The CDR3 here is CATSDVASGRGETQYF. Written as DNA, the CDR3 is TGTGCCACCAGTGATGTTGCTAGCGGGAGGGGGGAGACCCAGTACTTC.

There are a few counts of this clonotype. The rearrangement joins TRBV7-6 to TRBJ2-7, with D unresolved. Germline lookup yields CDR1 SGHVS and CDR2 FNYEAQ. V was clipped by 5 bases and J by 0 bases, with 11 bases between them. The CDR3 contains 14 residues. The CDR3 bases are TGTGCCAGCAGCAAGGGCTTCGACTCCTACGAGCAGTACTTC. As protein: CASSKGFDSYEQYF.

The chain recombines TRBV4-2 with TRBJ2-6; tentative D call: TRBD1 (5 bases). The CDR3 has 17 residues. Trimming took 4 bases from V and 0 from J, leaving 13 bases between them. In germline, CDR1 is LGHNA, CDR2 YNFKEQ. The CDR3 spells CASSPSQANSGANVLTF. CDR3 bases: TGTGCCAGCAGCCCTTCACAGGCGAACTCTGGGGCCAACGTCCTGACTTTC.

This clonotype has a handful of counts. This chain uses TRBV7-2 with TRBJ1-2; D is unresolved. The ends were cut back, 2 bases at V and 5 bases at J, with 6 bases in the middle. CDR3 size: 12 residues. CDR1 SGHTA and CDR2 FQGNSA come from the germline V gene. CDR3 DNA: TGTGCCAGCAGCTTAACGGGATATGGCTACACCTTC. Translation: CASSLTGYGYTF.

V usage is TRBV14 and J usage is TRBJ1-4; a possible D gene is TRBD1 (6 bases). This CDR3 has 14 residues. Germline V gene data show CDR1 as SGHDN and CDR2 as FVKESK. The germline V and J ends were trimmed by 2 bases and 7 bases, with 11 bases remaining between them. As DNA, the CDR3 is TGTGCCAGCAGCCAAACAGGGTACGGTGAAAAACTGTTTTTT. It specifies CASSQTGYGEKLFF.

This clonotype was detected many times. The V gene is TRBV29-1, the J gene TRBJ2-7; D remains unclear. The germline V gene has CDR1 SQVTM and CDR2 ANQGSEA. This CDR3 is 13 amino acids long. Trimming shortened V by 3 bases and J by 0 bases, and 9 bases separated the two germline ends. In DNA, the CDR3 is TGCAGCGTTGAGGAAGCAAACTCCTACGAGCAGTACTTC. Protein sequence: CSVEEANSYEQYF.